This T cell receptor beta chain is drawn from a study of blood T cells in healthy people across ages. Findings of the study overall: Donors of long life had a larger count of naive CD4+ cells and greater diversity than aged donors. A strong correlation between TCR beta diversity and naive T cell percentage was seen. Unsorted PBMCs blocked a conclusive comparison of naive and antigen-experienced cells.

Each sample used at least 6 million PBMCs. V was pared by 5 bases and J by 8 bases, with 7 bases between. CDR1 SGHVS and CDR2 FNYEAQ come from the germline V gene. The length of the CDR3 is 11 residues. This clonotype came up a few times. The antigen is undetermined. Through a sample-barcoded 5' primer and a J-beta primer mix, a second PCR was run for about 7 to 12 cycles. From the 5' RACE reads, TCRdb called clonotypes with MiXCR, one entry per CDR3 protein. The table has 1.5 million to 2 million distinct CDR3 sequences, about two fifths seen once; the top ten hold about 23%. This clonotype was sampled from a human donor in good health. What was sequenced was blood. The chain employs TRBV7-6 and TRBJ2-1; D remains ambiguous. The CDR3 reads CASSKMDEQFF. CDR3 coding DNA: TGTGCCAGCAGCAAAATGGATGAGCAGTTCTTC.